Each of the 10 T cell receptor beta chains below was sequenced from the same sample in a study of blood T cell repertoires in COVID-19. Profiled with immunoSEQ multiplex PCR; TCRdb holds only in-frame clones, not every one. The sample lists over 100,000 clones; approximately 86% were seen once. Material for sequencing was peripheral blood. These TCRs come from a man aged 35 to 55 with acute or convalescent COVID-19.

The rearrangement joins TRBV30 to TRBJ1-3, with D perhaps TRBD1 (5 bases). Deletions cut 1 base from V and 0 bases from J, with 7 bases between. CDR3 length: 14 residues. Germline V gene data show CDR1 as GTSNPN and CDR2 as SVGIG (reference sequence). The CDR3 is CAWSGDSSGNTIYF. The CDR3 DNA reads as TGTGCCTGGAGTGGCGACAGCTCTGGAAACACCATATATTTT.

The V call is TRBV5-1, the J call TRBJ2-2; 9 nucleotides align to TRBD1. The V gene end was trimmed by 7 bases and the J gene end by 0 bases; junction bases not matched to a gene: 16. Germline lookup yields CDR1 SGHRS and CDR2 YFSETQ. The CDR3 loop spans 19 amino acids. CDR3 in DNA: TGCGCCAGCGCTCTGGAGGGACAGGGAATAGACGCGAACACCGGGGAGCTGTTTTTT. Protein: CASALEGQGIDANTGELFF. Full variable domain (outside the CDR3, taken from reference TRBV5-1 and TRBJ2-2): KAGVTQTPRYLIKTRGQQVTLSCSPISGHRSVSWYQQTPGQGLQFLFEYFSETQRNKGNFPGRFSGRQFSNSRSEMNVSTLELGDSALYLCASALEGQGIDANTGELFFGEGSRLTVL.

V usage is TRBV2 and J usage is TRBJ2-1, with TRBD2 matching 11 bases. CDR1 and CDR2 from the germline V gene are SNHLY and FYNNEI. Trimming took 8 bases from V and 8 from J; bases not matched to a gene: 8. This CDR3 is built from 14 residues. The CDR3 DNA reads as TGTGCCAGCGCCACTAGCGGGAGAAACGATGAGCAGTTCTTC. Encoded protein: CASATSGRNDEQFF. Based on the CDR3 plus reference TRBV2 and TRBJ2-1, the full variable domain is EPEVTQTPSHQVTQMGQEVILRCVPISNHLYFYWYRQILGQKVEFLVSFYNNEISEKSEIFDDQFSVERPDGSNFTLKIRSTKLEDSAMYFCASATSGRNDEQFFGPGTRLTVL.

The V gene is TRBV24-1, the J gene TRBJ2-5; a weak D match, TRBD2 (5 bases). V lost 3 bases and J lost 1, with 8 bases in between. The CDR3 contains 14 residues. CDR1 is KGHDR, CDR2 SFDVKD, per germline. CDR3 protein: CATSDPGFQETQYF. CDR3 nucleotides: TGTGCCACCAGTGATCCGGGATTCCAAGAGACCCAGTACTTC.

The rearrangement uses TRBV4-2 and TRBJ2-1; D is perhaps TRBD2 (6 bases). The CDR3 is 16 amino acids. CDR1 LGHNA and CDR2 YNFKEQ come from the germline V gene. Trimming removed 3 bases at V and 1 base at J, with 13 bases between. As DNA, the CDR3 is TGTGCCAGCAGCCACACGGAGCGGGCGTCCTACAATGAGCAGTTCTTC. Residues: CASSHTERASYNEQFF.

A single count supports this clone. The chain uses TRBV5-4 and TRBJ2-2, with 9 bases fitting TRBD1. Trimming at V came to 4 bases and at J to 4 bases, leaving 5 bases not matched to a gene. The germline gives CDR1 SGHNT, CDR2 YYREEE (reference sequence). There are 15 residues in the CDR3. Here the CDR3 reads CASSIQGAGTGELFF. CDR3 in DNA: TGTGCCAGCAGCATACAGGGGGCTGGCACCGGGGAGCTGTTTTTT.

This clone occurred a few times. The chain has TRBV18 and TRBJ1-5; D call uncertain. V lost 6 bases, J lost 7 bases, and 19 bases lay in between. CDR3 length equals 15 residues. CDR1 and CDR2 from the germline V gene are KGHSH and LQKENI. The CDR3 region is CASSEVRRVHQPQHF. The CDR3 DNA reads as TGTGCCAGCTCGGAGGTACGTAGGGTCCACCAGCCCCAGCATTTT.

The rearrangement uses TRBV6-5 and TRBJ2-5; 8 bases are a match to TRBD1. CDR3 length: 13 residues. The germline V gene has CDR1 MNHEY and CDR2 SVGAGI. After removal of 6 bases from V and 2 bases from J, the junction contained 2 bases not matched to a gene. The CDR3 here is CASRRTGQETQYF. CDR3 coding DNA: TGTGCCAGCAGAAGGACAGGGCAAGAGACCCAGTACTTC.

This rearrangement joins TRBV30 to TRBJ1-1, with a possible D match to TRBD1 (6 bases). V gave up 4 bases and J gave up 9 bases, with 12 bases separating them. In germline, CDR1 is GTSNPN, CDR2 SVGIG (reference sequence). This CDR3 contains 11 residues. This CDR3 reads CAWKDSMKAFF. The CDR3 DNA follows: TGTGCCTGGAAGGACAGTATGAAAGCTTTCTTT.

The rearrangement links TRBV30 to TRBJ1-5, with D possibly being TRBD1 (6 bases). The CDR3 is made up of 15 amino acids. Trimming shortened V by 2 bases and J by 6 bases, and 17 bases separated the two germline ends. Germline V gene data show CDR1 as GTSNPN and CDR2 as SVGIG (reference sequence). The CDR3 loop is CAWSPFRDTSQPQHF. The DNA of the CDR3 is TGTGCCTGGAGTCCTTTCCGGGACACCTCTCAGCCCCAGCATTTT. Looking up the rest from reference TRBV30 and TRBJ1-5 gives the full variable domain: SQTIHQWPATLVQPVGSPLSLECTVEGTSNPNLYWYRQAAGRGLQLLFYSVGIGQISSEVPQNLSASRPQDRQFILSSKKLLLSDSGFYLCAWSPFRDTSQPQHFGDGTRLSIL.